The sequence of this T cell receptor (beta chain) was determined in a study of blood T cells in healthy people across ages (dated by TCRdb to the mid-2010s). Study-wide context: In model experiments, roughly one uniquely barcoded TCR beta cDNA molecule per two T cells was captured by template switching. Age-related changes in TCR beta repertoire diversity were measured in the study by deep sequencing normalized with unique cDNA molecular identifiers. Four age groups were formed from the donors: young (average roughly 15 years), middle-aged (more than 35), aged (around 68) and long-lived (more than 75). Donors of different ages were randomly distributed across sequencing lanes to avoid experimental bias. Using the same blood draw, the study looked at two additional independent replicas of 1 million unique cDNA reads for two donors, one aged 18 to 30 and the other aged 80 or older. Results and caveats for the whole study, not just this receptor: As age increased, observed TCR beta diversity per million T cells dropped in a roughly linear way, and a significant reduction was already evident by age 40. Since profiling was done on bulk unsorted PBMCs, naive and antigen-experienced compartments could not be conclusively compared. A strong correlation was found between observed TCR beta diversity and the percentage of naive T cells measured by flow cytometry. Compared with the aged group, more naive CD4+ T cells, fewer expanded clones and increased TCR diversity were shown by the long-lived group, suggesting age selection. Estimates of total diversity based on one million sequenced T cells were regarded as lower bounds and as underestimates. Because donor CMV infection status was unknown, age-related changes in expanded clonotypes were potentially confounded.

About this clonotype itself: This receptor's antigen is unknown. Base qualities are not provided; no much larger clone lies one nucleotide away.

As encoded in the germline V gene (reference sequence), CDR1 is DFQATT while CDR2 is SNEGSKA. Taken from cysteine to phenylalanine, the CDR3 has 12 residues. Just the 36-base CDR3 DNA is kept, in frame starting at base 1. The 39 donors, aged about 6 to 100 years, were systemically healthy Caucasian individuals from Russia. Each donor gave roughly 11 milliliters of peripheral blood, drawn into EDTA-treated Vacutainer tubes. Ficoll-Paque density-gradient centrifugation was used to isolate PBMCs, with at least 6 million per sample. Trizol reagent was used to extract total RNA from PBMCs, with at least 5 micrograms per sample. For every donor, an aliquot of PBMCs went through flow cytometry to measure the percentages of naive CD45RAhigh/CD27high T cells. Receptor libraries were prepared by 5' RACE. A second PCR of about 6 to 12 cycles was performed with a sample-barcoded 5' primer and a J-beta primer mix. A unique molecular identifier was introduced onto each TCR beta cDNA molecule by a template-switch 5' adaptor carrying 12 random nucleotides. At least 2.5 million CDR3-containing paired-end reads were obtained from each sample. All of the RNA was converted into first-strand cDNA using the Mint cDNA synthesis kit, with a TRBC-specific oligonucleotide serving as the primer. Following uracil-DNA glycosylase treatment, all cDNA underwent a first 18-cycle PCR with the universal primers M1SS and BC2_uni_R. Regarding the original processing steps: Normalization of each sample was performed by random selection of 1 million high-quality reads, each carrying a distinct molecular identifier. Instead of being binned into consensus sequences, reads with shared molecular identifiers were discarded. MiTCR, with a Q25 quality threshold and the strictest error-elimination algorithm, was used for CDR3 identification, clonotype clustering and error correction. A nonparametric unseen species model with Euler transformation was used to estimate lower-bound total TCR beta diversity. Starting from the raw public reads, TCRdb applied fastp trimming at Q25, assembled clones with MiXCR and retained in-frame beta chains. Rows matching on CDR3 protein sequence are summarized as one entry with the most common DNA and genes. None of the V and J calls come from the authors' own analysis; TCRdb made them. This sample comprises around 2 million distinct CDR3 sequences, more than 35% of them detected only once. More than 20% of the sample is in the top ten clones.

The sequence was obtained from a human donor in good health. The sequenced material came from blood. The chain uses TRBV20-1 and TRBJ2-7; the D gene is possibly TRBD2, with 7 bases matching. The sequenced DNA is TGCAGCGGGGGGCGTACGGGATACGAGCAGTACTTC. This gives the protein CSGGRTGYEQYF.